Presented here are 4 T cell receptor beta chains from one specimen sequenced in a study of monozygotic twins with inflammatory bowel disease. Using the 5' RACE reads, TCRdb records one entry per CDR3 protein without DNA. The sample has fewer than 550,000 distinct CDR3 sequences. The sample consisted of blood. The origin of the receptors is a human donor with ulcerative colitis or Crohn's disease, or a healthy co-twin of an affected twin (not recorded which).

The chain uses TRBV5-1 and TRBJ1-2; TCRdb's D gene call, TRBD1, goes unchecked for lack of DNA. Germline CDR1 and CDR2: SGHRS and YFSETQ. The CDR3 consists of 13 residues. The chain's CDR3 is CASSDRVDYGYTF.

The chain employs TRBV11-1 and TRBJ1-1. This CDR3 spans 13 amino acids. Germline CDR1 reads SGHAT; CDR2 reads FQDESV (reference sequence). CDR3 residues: CASSLFGSTEAFF.

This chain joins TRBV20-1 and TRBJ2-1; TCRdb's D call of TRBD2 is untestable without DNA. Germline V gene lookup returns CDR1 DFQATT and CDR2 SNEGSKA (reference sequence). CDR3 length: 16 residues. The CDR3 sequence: CSARDSQAGTGNEQFF.

The CDR3 here is CAISDPLAGEYETQYF. V usage is TRBV10-3 and J usage is TRBJ2-5; TCRdb picks TRBD2, but there is no DNA to check that call. Germline V gene sequence: CDR1 ENHRY, CDR2 SYGVKD. This CDR3 region has 16 residues.